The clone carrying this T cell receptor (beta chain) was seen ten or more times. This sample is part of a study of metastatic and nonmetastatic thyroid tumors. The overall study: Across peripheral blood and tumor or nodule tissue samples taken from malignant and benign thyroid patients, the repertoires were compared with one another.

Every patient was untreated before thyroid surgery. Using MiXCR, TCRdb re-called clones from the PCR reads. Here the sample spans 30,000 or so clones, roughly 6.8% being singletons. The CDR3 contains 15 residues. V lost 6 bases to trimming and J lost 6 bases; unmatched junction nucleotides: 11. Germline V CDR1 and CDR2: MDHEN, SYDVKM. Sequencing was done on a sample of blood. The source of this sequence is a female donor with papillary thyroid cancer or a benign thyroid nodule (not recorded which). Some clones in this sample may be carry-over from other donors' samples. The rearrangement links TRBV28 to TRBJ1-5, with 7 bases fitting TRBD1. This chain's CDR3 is CASSFDRVKGQPQHF. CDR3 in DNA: TGTGCCAGCAGCTTCGACAGGGTAAAAGGTCAGCCCCAGCATTTT.